The T cell receptor beta chain under discussion was sequenced for a study of shared clonotypes between healthy human individuals. The repertoire was sequenced with immunoSEQ multiplex PCR; TCRdb's copy has only in-frame clones and lacks some. The repertoire has roughly 640,000 clones, around 97% of them found once; the top ten carry 0.057%. Trimming pared 3 bases from V and 15 bases from J, leaving 21 bases between. This CDR3 contains 14 residues. CDR1 and CDR2 from the germline V gene are ENHRY and SYGVKD. The V call is TRBV10-3, the J call TRBJ2-1, with D perhaps assigned TRBD1 or TRBD2 (6 bases each). Sequenced material: naive CD4+ T cells sorted from blood. Subset meaning: CD45RA+ positively selected. The clonotype originates from a woman aged 30 to 39 in good health. CDR3 in DNA: TGTGCCATCAGTGAACCTCTGAAGGGGGGAAGCTGGTTCTTC. Translated, it gives CAISEPLKGGSWFF.